The rows below give T cell receptor beta chains drawn from one sample of a study of blood T cell repertoires in COVID-19. Repertoires were generated with immunoSEQ multiplex PCR, while TCRdb's copy carries only in-frame clones and drops some. This table holds some 160,000 clones, roughly 75% found once. Material for sequencing was peripheral blood. All receptors come from a man aged 70 or older with active or convalescent COVID-19. CDR3s include the opening cysteine and the closing phenylalanine or tryptophan. Fields, in order: V gene, D gene, J gene, clone size, CDR3 protein, CDR3 DNA. A D gene is named only where the DNA matches it firmly. Size is omitted from some rows. Given values are once, few, many or a class for expanded clones.

>TRBV10-1|TRBD2|TRBJ2-1|few
CASSDIGGGFDEQFF
TGCGCCAGCAGTGATATTGGCGGGGGTTTCGATGAGCAGTTCTTC
>TRBV7-9|TRBD1|TRBJ1-6|.
CASSPSLDRGDSPLHF
TGTGCCAGCAGCCCTTCCCTGGACAGGGGCGATTCACCCCTCCACTTT
>TRBV7-9|TRBD1|TRBJ2-7|few
CASSLRVPDRGIYEQYF
TGTGCCAGCAGCTTACGGGTCCCGGACAGGGGCATCTACGAGCAGTACTTC
>TRBV11-2|.|TRBJ1-2|.
CASSLPGGKAGYTF
TGTGCCAGCAGCTTGCCGGGGGGGAAGGCTGGCTACACCTTC
>TRBV7-8|.|TRBJ2-2|few
CASSVRWGANTGELFF
TGTGCCAGCAGCGTAAGATGGGGGGCGAACACCGGGGAGCTGTTTTTT
>TRBV9|.|TRBJ2-1|.
CASSVGGTYNEQFF
TGTGCCAGCAGCGTCGGCGGTACATACAATGAGCAGTTCTTC
>TRBV11-2|.|TRBJ2-2|.
CASSLLGGNGELFF
TGTGCCAGCAGCTTATTAGGGGGTAACGGGGAGCTGTTTTTT
>TRBV18|.|TRBJ1-2|.
CASSPGQGTNYGYTF
TGTGCCAGCTCACCTGGTCAGGGGACAAACTATGGCTACACCTTC
>TRBV10-3|TRBD2|TRBJ2-1|.
CAISYSGRAGNEQFF
TGTGCCATCAGTTATAGCGGGAGGGCCGGCAATGAGCAGTTCTTC
>TRBV11-3|.|TRBJ2-5|.
CASSLVGHQFQETQYF
TGTGCCAGCAGCTTAGTGGGCCATCAATTCCAAGAGACCCAGTACTTC
>TRBV3-1/TRBV3-2|.|TRBJ2-7|.
CASSQEGQGQYEQYF
TGTGCCAGCAGCCAAGAAGGCCAGGGGCAATACGAGCAGTACTTC
>TRBV6-6|.|TRBJ1-2|.
CASSPRGDDGYTF
TGTGCCAGCAGTCCCCGGGGGGACGATGGCTACACCTTC
>TRBV3-1/TRBV3-2|.|TRBJ1-3|once
CASSQDLGNGNTIYF
TGTGCCAGCAGCCAAGACCTCGGGAATGGAAACACCATATATTTT
>TRBV10-2|.|TRBJ1-1|.
CASRRTDYMNTEAFF
TGCGCCAGCAGAAGAACCGATTACATGAACACTGAAGCTTTCTTT
>TRBV7-9|.|TRBJ1-1|.
CASSLQVNTEAFF
TGTGCCAGCAGCCTACAGGTGAACACTGAAGCTTTCTTT
>TRBV27|TRBD1|TRBJ2-7|.
CASSFKGQPFSYEQYF
TGTGCCAGCAGTTTCAAGGGACAGCCTTTCTCCTACGAGCAGTACTTC
>TRBV2|.|TRBJ1-2|.
CASSEARDSANYGYTF
TGTGCCAGCAGTGAAGCCAGGGATTCAGCTAACTATGGCTACACCTTC
>TRBV13|TRBD1|TRBJ1-2|.
CASSPGQGNRGYTF
TGTGCCAGCAGCCCAGGACAGGGGAATCGTGGCTACACCTTC
>TRBV19|.|TRBJ1-2|.
CASSIETGLGYTF
TGTGCCAGTAGTATAGAGACAGGCCTTGGCTACACCTTC
>TRBV10-2|TRBD2|TRBJ2-1|.
CASKRASGANEQFF
TGCGCCAGCAAGAGGGCTAGCGGGGCCAATGAGCAGTTCTTC
>TRBV9|.|TRBJ2-7|.
CASSAGPAQDEQYF
TGTGCCAGCAGCGCAGGGCCAGCCCAAGACGAGCAGTACTTC
>TRBV4-3|.|TRBJ2-3|.
CASSQVGAGTVDTQYF
TGCGCCAGCAGCCAAGTCGGCGCGGGCACAGTGGATACGCAGTATTTT
>TRBV5-1|TRBD2|TRBJ2-4|.
CASSLEGASGSKNIQYF
TGCGCCAGCAGCTTGGAGGGAGCTAGCGGATCCAAAAACATTCAGTACTTC
>TRBV19|TRBD1|TRBJ1-5|.
CASSKSYRGSVDNQPQHF
TGTGCCAGTAGTAAAAGCTACAGGGGAAGCGTGGACAATCAGCCCCAGCATTTT
>TRBV6-5|TRBD1|TRBJ1-5|.
CASRRWQGANQPQHF
TGTGCCAGCAGGCGCTGGCAGGGGGCCAATCAGCCCCAGCATTTT
>TRBV9|.|TRBJ2-2|.
CASSGLENTGELFF
TGTGCCAGCAGCGGCCTAGAAAACACCGGGGAGCTGTTTTTT
>TRBV9|TRBD1|TRBJ1-2|.
CASSVAGGAGYTF
TGTGCCAGCAGCGTAGCAGGGGGCGCTGGCTACACCTTC